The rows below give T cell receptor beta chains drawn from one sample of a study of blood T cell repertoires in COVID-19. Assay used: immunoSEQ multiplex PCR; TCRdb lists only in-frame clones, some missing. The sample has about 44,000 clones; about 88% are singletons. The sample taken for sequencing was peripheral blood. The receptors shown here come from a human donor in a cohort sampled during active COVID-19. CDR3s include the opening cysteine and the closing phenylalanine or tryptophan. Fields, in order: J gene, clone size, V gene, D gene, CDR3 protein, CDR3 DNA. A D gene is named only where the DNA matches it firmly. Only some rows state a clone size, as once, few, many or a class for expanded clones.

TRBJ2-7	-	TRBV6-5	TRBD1	CAIGTGGRYEQYF	TGTGCCATCGGGACAGGGGGCCGCTACGAGCAGTACTTC
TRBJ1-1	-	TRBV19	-	CASSIGHTNTEAFF	TGTGCCAGTAGTATAGGACACACGAACACTGAAGCTTTCTTT
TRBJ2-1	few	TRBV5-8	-	CASSRGEDNEQFF	TGTGCCAGCAGCCGAGGGGAGGACAATGAGCAGTTCTTC
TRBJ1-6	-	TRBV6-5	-	CASRAQESYNSPLHF	TGTGCCAGCAGGGCACAGGAATCCTATAATTCACCCCTCCACTTT
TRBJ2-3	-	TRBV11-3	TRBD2	CASSTSLAGSTDTQYF	TGTGCCAGCAGCACTTCTCTAGCGGGAAGCACAGATACGCAGTATTTT
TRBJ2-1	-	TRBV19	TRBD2	CASSISGGSPYNEQFF	TGTGCCAGTAGTATTAGCGGGGGGTCCCCCTACAATGAGCAGTTCTTC
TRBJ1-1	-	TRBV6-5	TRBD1	CASSYFSTGLNTEAFF	TGTGCCAGCAGTTACTTCTCGACAGGGTTGAACACTGAAGCTTTCTTT
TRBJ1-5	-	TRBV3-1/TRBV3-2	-	CASSQGAGNQPQHF	TGTGCCAGCAGCCAGGGGGCCGGCAATCAGCCCCAGCATTTT
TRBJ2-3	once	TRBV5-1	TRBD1	CASSRGQGFTDTQYF	TGCGCCAGCAGCCGGGGACAGGGGTTCACAGATACGCAGTATTTT
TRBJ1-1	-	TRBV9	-	CASSVDPGMNTEAFF	TGTGCCAGCAGCGTAGATCCAGGGATGAACACTGAAGCTTTCTTT
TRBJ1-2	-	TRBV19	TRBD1	CASSSGQPGDYGYTF	TGTGCCAGTAGCTCGGGACAGCCTGGGGACTATGGCTACACCTTC
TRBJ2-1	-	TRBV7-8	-	CASSLPDSEQFF	TGTGCCAGCAGCTTACCAGACAGTGAGCAGTTCTTC
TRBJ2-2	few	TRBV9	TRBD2	CASSPRLAAGELFF	TGTGCCAGCAGCCCCAGACTAGCGGCTGGGGAGCTGTTTTTT
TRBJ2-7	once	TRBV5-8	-	CASSLGPGLYEQYF	TGTGCCAGCAGCTTGGGTCCCGGACTCTACGAGCAGTACTTC
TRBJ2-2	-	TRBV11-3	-	CASSLDGLNTGELFF	TGTGCCAGCAGCTTAGATGGGCTTAACACCGGGGAGCTGTTTTTT
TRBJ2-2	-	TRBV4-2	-	CASSQGVGTLNTGELFF	TGTGCCAGCAGCCAAGGTGTCGGGACTCTGAACACCGGGGAGCTGTTTTTT
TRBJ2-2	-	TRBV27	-	CASSLFQAGELFF	TGTGCCAGCAGTTTATTTCAGGCCGGGGAGCTGTTTTTT
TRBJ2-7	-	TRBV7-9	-	CASSLDAGVHEQYF	TGTGCCAGCAGCTTAGATGCAGGGGTCCACGAGCAGTACTTC
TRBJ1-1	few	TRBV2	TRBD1	CASSDPDRVAFF	TGTGCCAGCAGTGACCCCGACAGGGTAGCTTTCTTT
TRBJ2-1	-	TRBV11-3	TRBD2	CASSLDGLGGGSVNEQFF	TGTGCCAGCAGCTTAGATGGGTTGGGCGGGGGTTCGGTCAATGAGCAGTTCTTC
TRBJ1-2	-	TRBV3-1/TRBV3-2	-	CASSLRDYGYTF	TGTGCCAGCAGCCTACGGGACTATGGCTACACCTTC
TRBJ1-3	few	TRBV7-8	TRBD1	CASSDQTGMDTIYF	TGTGCCAGCAGCGACCAGACAGGGATGGACACCATATATTTT
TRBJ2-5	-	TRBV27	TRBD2	CASGYSGGVETQYF	TGTGCCAGCGGGTATAGCGGGGGAGTTGAGACCCAGTACTTC
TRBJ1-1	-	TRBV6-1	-	CASSELGGGKTEAFF	TGTGCCAGCAGTGAGCTGGGAGGGGGTAAGACTGAAGCTTTCTTT
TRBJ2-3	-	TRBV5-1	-	CASSWEQDTQYF	TGCGCCAGCAGCTGGGAGCAAGATACGCAGTATTTT
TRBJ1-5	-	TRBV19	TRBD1	CASSIWPTGGTGQPQHF	TGTGCCAGTAGTATATGGCCGACAGGGGGAACAGGTCAGCCCCAGCATTTT